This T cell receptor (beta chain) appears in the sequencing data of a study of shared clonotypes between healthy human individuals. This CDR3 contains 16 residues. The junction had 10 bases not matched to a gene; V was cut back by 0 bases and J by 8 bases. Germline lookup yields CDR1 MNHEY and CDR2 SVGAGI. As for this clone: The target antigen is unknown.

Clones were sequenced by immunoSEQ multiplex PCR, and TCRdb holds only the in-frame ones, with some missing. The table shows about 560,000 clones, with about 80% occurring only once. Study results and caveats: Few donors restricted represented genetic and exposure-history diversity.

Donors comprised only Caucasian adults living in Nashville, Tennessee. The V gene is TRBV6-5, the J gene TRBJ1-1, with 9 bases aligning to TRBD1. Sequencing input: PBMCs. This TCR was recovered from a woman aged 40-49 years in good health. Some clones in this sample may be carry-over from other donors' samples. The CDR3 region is CASSYSFGTGMAEAFF. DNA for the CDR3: TGTGCCAGCAGTTACTCGTTCGGGACAGGGATGGCAGAAGCTTTCTTT.